Below, one T cell receptor beta chain is given with its context. The antigen this receptor binds is unknown. No base quality information exists; no much larger clone differs at one position. The data were obtained in a study of cytomegalovirus exposure and HLA in healthy donors (dated by TCRdb to the late 2010s). Study-wide context: An earlier analysis of several hundred of the donors reported under 300 Gb of sequence data and 117 million unique TCR beta sequences obtained from 180 million or so T cells. Using immunosequencing, the study profiled T cell repertoires from 666 subjects and related those repertoires to cytomegalovirus serostatus. The later analysis used no new phenotypic data to find candidate immune exposures, relying instead on TCR beta sequences and their occurrence across donors. A later analysis re-analyzed previously published TCR beta repertoires from 650 to 800 donors and added high-resolution HLA genotyping to study TCR occurrence patterns. Four to six DR-DQ haplotypes were handled as single units for association and clustering because linkage in the cohort was strong. The aim of the study was to test whether cataloging public T cell receptors could identify signatures of past pathogen exposure. Class I and class II HLA loci were covered by the typing at four-digit resolution. Alongside the repertoire data, information on donor age, sex, ethnicity and CMV serostatus was compiled. To predict cytomegalovirus infection status, the study brought together high-throughput TCR immunosequencing, statistical association of individual TCRs with disease status, and machine learning. About 320 gigabases of sequencing data and some 85 million unique TCR sequences were included in an early release covering several hundred HLA-typed donors. Of the 300 to 500 genotyped donors, 75% to 85% were placed in the genetic ancestry cluster associated with self-reported Caucasian donors. A later genetic analysis used genome-wide SNP genotypes for about three fifths of the 666 donors, treating that subset as a discovery cohort. Among about 370 genotyped donors of the cohort, an average of approximately 200,000 unique TCR beta nucleotide sequences was sequenced per donor, of which 15% to 20% were non-productive. Every repertoire in the discovery cohort had been generated on one and the same sequencing platform. Typing coverage differed by locus: A, B, C, DRB1 and DQB1 were typed in roughly 620-630 donors, DQA1 in 522, DPA1 in approximately 610, and DPB1 in around 490. An earlier analysis of 587 of the donors used high-throughput TCR beta sequencing to judge whether each TCR beta V gene segment behaved as functional or pseudogenic. Along with the 666-subject first cohort, a separate validation cohort of over a hundred different subjects was used. Study-wide conclusions, independent of this receptor: Across donors, most TCR sequences were observed very rarely, whereas some public TCRs were present in many individuals. A cluster of highly shared sequence variants was judged likely to represent a technical artifact of the sequencing pipeline. A later analysis found that HLA-associated TCR beta chains were more clonally expanded and had lower generation probabilities than equally common non-associated chains. In this cohort, only TCR beta chains were sequenced, and detectable features were limited by the absence of alpha or paired-chain data. The classifier was reported to diagnose cytomegalovirus status with high specificity and sensitivity in both the original cohort and the validation cohort. CMV serostatus was the only immune exposure information available for the cohort. A further reported finding was that TCR beta sequences accurately predicted the HLA-A and HLA-B alleles for most subjects in the first cohort. The presence/absence analyses assumed that sequencing depth was roughly uniform across donors, and that assumption may not be true. In a later analysis, more than 15,000 TCR beta sequences were associated with specific HLA alleles at a false discovery rate of 0.05. When HLA alleles, especially DR and DQ, strongly co-occurred, attributing TCR associations to individual alleles was difficult. According to a later genetic analysis, donors in an Asian-associated ancestry cluster had fewer N-insertions in productive TCRs than the approximately 630-donor mean. In a later analysis, most CMV-associated TCR beta chains were found to appear HLA-restricted, with HLA associations seemingly driven largely by CMV exposure. Broadly in line with IMGT annotations, most TCR beta V segments showed up in productive rearrangements about 87% or about 30% of the time in an earlier analysis of several hundred of the donors. A later analysis reported that several top co-occurrence clusters appeared linked to parvovirus B19, influenza, CMV and Epstein-Barr virus. In a later genetic analysis, a missense DCLRE1C variant was associated with V-gene and J-gene trimming of TCR beta chains, and the association was replicated in an independent cohort. In a later analysis, TCR association rates were found to vary across HLA loci, with the most associated TCRs seen for DRB1 alleles and the fewest for HLA-C alleles. HLA typing was unavailable for some donors at each locus, so association tests used only the typed subset. A few of the identified cytomegalovirus-associated TCR beta chains were confirmed in vitro to be specific for cytomegalovirus antigens. Because counts were too low, roughly 18 rarely observed V segments, including chromosome 9 orphons, were left out of the earlier analysis of over 550 of the donors. The 87-base-pair reads could not distinguish some IMGT-functional V segments, including TRBV6-2 and TRBV6-3, so those segments were excluded. According to the authors, the approach could potentially be generalized to other disease states and immunological phenotypes. Correlated functional status among segregating V segments might be attributable to linkage disequilibrium, but an unknown experimental factor could not be ruled out. The study gave a list of 150 to 200 TCR beta chains associated with cytomegalovirus.

Sequences MDHEN (CDR1) and SYDVKM (CDR2) are obtained from the germline V gene. Here V drops 7 bases and J drops 1 base, and the junction holds 1 base not matched to any gene. Including the terminal cysteine and phenylalanine, the CDR3 comprises 14 residues. CDR3 DNA only is kept here, 42 bases in frame from base 1. The cohort comprised around 700 healthy bone marrow donors. All cohort members were sampled while nominally healthy, although unrecorded immune exposures were likely present. The donor tested CMV seropositive and was one of the 289 seropositive cohort members. Every donor gave a peripheral blood sample, and the peripheral blood mononuclear cells from that sample were used for TCR beta sequencing. Genomic DNA was extracted from the blood cell samples with the Qiagen DNeasy Blood Extraction Kit. The library came from the immunoSEQ multiplex PCR assay. A mixture of 60 forward primers for TCR Vbeta segments and 13 reverse primers for TCR Jbeta segments was used in the multiplex PCR. Amplification of the CDR3 region of rearranged TCR beta genes was performed with a multiplex PCR assay on genomic DNA. Amplified TCR beta libraries were sequenced as 87-base-pair reads on the Illumina HiSeq System. The source study handled its data this way. Across the 600 to 700 repertoires, a later analysis counted 80 million or so unique TCR beta chains, approximately 10 million of which were shared by at least two donors. To remove PCR and sequencing errors, raw reads were error-corrected and collapsed into unique sequences using a nearest-neighbor algorithm that merged closely related sequences. Alignment of CDR3 sequences to IMGT reference sequences was used to assign V, D and J gene segments. For a sequence to be retained, a match of at least six nucleotides was required to both a V gene segment and a J gene segment. A rearrangement counted as productive if the CDR3 had no stop codons and remained in frame with V and J, and every other rearrangement counted as non-productive. Following IMGT convention, CDR3 was defined as the stretch from the second conserved V-encoded cysteine up to the conserved J-encoded phenylalanine. Sequences without an unambiguous match to a single V gene segment were excluded from the earlier analysis of 450 to 650 of the donors. In an earlier analysis of 450 to 700 of the donors, V segments were called functional above 56.7% productive rearrangements and were called segregating when the between-donor standard deviation exceeded 5%. A statistical classification framework was built to diagnose cytomegalovirus status from the catalog of TCR beta chain sequences. V and J gene assignment, in a later analysis, came from comparing TCR nucleotide sequences with IMGT/GENE-DB human TR gene sequences. The TCRdist pipeline was used in a later analysis to assign CDR3 sequences and most-parsimonious VDJ recombination scenarios. In a later analysis, every TCR beta chain was defined by the combination of its CDR3 amino acid sequence and its V-gene family, and reads without a unique V-gene family were dropped. A later analysis removed 592 highly shared, low-generation-probability nucleotide sequences to deal with suspected cross-contamination and a sequencing artifact. A later analysis calculated a clonal expansion index for each public chain from normalized within-repertoire ranks of inferred template counts. Generation probabilities in a later analysis came from a VDJ recombination model fitted to out-of-frame rearrangements, and those results were checked against IGoR. In a later analysis, hypergeometric tests were used to score TCR-TCR, TCR-HLA and TCR-CMV co-occurrence, with a repertoire-size bias correction applied to TCR pairs. To estimate false discovery rates, a later analysis permuted the HLA or CMV assignments 20 times. In a later analysis, co-occurring TCRs were grouped using DBSCAN, and TCRdist sequence similarity was added for clustering within HLA-allele-positive subsets. For co-occurrence clustering, repertoires with fewer than 30,000 or more than 120,000 public chains were excluded, along with five or six repertoires with anomalous nucleotide sharing. TCRdb obtained this table from immuneACCESS and retained in-frame rearrangements with V and J assigned. These tables miss some clones; where compared with another copy, unresolved V genes account for less than half of the shortfall, and the remainder is unexplained. D and trimming come from the DNA, and the V and J calls and clone size come from that table. Across this sample there are about 98,000 clones, with more than 70% seen only once. The ten largest clones represent approximately 10% of the sample.

This clonotype was sampled from a young man in good health and CMV-seropositive. The rearranged segments are TRBV28 and TRBJ2-2; 9 of the junction bases match TRBD1. Sample: PBMCs. The nucleotides read TGTGCCAGCAAGGGACAGGGGAACACCGGGGAGCTGTTTTTT. Its coded protein is CASKGQGNTGELFF. Reference TRBV28 and TRBJ2-2 proteins supply the regions before and after the CDR3; the full variable domain is: DVKVTQSSRYLVKRTGEKVFLECVQDMDHENMFWYRQDPGLGLRLIYFSYDVKMKEKGDIPEGYSVSREKKERFSLILESASTNQTSMYLCASKGQGNTGELFFGEGSRLTVL.